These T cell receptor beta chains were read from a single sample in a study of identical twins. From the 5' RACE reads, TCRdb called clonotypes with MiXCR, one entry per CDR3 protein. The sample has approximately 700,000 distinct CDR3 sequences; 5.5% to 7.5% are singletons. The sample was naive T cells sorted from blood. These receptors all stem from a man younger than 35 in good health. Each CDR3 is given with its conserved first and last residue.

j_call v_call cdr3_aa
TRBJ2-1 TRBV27 CASSSPTRLAGNEQFF
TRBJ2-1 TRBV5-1 CASSLIAGTLAYNEQFF
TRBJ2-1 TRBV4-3 CASSQDPGATYNEQFF
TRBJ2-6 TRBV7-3 CASSPVPGTGLMSGANVLTF
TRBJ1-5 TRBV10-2 CASSERSGGNQPQHF
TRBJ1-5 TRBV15 CATSIRVLKPQPQHF
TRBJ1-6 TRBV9 CASSENQGINSPLHF
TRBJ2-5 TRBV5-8 CASSDRPRGETQYF
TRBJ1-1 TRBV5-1 CASSWLGAEAFF
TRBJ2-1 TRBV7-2 CASRPTRAASYNEQFF
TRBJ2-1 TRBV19 CASSIGTGGSNEQFF
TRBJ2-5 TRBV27 CASSFSGKETQYF
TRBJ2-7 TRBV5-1 CASSSGDRTYEQYF
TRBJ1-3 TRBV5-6 CASSSLYGNTIYF
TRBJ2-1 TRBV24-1 CATSDRPADRGLQFF
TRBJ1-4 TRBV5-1 CASSWGTGANEKLFF
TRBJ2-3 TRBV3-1 CASSYHRADTQYF
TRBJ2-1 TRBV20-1 CSARDRRGGSYNEQFF
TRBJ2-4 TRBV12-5 CASSGEAKNIQYF
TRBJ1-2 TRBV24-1 CATSDNGQGASYGYTF
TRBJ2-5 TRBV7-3 CASSPLGREFQETQYF
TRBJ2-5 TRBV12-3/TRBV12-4 CASSLGRETQYF
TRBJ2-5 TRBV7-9 CASSLAGLQETQYF
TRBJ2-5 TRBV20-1 CSARDGRETQYF
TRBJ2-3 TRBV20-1 CSARNVLLHATDTQYF